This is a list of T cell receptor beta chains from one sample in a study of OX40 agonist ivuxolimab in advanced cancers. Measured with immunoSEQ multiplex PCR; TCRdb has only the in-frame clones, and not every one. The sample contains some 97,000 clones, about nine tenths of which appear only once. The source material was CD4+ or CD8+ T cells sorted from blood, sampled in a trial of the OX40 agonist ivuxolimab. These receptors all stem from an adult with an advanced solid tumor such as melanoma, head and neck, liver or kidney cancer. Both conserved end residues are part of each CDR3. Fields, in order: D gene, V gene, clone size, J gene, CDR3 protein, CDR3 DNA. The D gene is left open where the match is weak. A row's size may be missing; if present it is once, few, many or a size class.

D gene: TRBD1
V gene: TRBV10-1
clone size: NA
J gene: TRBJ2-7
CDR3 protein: CASSPGQAFSYEQYF
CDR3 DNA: TGCGCCAGCAGTCCGGGACAGGCATTTTCCTACGAGCAGTACTTC

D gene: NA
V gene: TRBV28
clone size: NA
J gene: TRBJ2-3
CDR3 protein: CARRGDTQYF
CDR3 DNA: TGTGCCCGCAGGGGAGATACGCAGTATTTT

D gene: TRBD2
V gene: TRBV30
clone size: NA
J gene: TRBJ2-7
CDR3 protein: CAWSVRGLTYEQYF
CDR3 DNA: TGTGCCTGGAGTGTACGGGGACTAACCTACGAGCAGTACTTC

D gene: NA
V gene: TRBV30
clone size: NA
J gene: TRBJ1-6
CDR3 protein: CAWKGGNNSPLHF
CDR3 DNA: TGTGCCTGGAAAGGGGGGAATAATTCACCCCTCCACTTT

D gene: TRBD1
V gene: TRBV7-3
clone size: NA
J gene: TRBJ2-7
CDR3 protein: CASRHHGTGPYEQYF
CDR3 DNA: TGTGCCAGCAGGCACCACGGGACAGGTCCCTACGAGCAGTACTTC

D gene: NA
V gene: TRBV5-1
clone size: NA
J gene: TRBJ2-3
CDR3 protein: CASSLEAGATDTQYF
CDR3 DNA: TGCGCCAGCAGCTTAGAGGCCGGGGCCACAGATACGCAGTATTTT

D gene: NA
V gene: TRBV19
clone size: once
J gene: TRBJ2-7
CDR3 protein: CASSMLNEQYF
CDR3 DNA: TGTGCCAGTAGTATGCTCAACGAGCAGTACTTC

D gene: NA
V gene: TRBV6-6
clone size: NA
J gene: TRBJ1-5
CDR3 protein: CASSLGPILHQPQHF
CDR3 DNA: TGTGCCAGCAGCTTAGGGCCCATATTACATCAGCCCCAGCATTTT

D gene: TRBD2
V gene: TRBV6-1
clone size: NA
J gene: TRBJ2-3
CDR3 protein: CASSRLAGDADTQYF
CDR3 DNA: TGTGCCAGCAGTAGACTAGCGGGAGACGCAGATACGCAGTATTTT

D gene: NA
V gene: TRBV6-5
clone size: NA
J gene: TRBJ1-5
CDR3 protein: CASSYSSGEDQPQHF
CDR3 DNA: TGTGCCAGCAGTTACTCATCGGGAGAAGATCAGCCCCAGCATTTT

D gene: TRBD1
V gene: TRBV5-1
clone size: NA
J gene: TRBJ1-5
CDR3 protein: CASSPAGTDNQPQHF
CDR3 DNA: TGCGCCAGCAGCCCGGCAGGGACAGATAATCAGCCCCAGCATTTT

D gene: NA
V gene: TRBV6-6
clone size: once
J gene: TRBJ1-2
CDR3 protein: CASSYDPGPAGYTF
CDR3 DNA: TGTGCCAGCAGTTACGACCCAGGGCCGGCTGGCTACACCTTC

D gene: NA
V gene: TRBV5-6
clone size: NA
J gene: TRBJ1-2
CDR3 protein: CASSLAANYGYTF
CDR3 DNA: TGTGCCAGCAGCTTGGCCGCTAACTATGGCTACACCTTC

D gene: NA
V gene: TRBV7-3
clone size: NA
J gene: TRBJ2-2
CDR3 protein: CASSKNPTAGELFF
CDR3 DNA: TGTGCCAGCAGCAAAAACCCAACCGCCGGGGAGCTGTTTTTT

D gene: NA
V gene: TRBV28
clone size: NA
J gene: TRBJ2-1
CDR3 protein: CASSTNLGEQFF
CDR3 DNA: TGTGCCAGCAGCACAAATTTGGGTGAGCAGTTCTTC

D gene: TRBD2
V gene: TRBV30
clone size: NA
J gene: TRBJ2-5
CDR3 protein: CAWNRREGTQETQYF
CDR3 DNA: TGTGCCTGGAACCGACGGGAGGGAACCCAAGAGACCCAGTACTTC

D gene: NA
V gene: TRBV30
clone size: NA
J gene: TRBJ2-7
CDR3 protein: CAFYGRGAYEQYF
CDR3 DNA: TGTGCCTTCTACGGCAGGGGAGCGTACGAGCAGTACTTC

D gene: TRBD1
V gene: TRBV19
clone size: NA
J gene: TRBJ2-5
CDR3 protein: CATGTGAGETQYF
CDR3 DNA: TGTGCCACCGGGACAGGGGCGGGTGAGACCCAGTACTTC

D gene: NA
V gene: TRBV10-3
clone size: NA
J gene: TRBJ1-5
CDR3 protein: CAISGGAGQPQHF
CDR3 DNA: TGTGCCATCAGTGGGGGCGCGGGTCAGCCCCAGCATTTT

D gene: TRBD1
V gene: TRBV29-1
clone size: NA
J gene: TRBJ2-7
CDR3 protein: CSVRPRDRVPYEQYF
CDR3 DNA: TGCAGCGTAAGGCCCCGGGACAGGGTCCCTTACGAGCAGTACTTC

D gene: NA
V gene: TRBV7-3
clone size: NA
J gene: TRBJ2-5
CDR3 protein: CASSLTAGGETQYF
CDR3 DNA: TGTGCCAGCAGCTTAACGGCGGGCGGAGAGACCCAGTACTTC

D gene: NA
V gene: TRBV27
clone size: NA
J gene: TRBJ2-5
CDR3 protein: CASSFEPRSETQYF
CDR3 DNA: TGTGCCAGCAGTTTTGAGCCTCGTTCGGAGACCCAGTACTTC

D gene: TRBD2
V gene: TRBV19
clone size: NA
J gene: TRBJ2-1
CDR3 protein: CASRRLAESYNEQFF
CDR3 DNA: TGTGCCAGTAGGAGACTAGCGGAATCCTACAATGAGCAGTTCTTC

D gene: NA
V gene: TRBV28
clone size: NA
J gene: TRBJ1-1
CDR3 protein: CASSPTGSNTEAFF
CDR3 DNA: TGTGCCAGCAGTCCAACAGGGTCGAACACTGAAGCTTTCTTT

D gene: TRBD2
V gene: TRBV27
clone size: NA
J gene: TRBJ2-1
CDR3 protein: CAGSLLGTSSYNEQFF
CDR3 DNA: TGTGCCGGCAGTTTATTAGGGACTAGCTCCTACAATGAGCAGTTCTTC

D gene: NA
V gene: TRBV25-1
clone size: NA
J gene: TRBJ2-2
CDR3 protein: CASSKTGFTGELFF
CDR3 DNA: TGTGCCAGCAGTAAGACAGGTTTTACGGGGGAGCTGTTTTTT

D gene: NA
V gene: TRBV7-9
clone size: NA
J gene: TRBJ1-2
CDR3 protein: CASSLDLTGHGYGYTF
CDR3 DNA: TGTGCCAGCAGCTTAGACCTCACAGGGCATGGGTATGGCTACACCTTC

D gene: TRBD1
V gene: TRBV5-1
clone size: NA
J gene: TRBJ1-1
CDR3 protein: CASSLATGANTEAFF
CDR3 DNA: TGCGCCAGCAGCTTGGCGACAGGGGCCAACACTGAAGCTTTCTTT

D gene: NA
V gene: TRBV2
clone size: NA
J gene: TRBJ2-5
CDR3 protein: CASSRRQETQYF
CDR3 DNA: TGTGCCAGCAGCAGACGGCAAGAGACCCAGTACTTC

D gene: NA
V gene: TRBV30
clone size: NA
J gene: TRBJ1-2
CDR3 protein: CAWTNGGGYTF
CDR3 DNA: TGTGCCTGGACCAACGGAGGTGGCTACACCTTC

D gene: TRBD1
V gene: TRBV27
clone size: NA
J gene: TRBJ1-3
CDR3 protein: CASSPGQGRTIYF
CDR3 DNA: TGTGCCAGCAGTCCCGGACAGGGAAGAACCATATATTTT

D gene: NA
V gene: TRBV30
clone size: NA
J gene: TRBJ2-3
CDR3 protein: CAWSRGADTQYF
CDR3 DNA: TGTGCCTGGTCCAGGGGTGCAGATACGCAGTATTTT

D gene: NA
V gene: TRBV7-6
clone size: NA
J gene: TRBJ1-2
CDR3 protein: CASSLGSGAGYTF
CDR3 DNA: TGTGCCAGCAGCTTAGGTTCCGGGGCTGGCTACACCTTC

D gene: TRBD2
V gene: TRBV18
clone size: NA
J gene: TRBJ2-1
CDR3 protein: CASSPPLAGVHVGEQFF
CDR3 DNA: TGTGCCAGCTCACCTCCACTAGCGGGAGTGCATGTGGGTGAGCAGTTCTTC

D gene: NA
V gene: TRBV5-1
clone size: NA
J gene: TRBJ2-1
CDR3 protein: CASSLSAVSRALNEQFF
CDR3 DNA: TGCGCCAGCAGCTTGTCGGCCGTCTCGCGGGCTCTCAATGAGCAGTTCTTC

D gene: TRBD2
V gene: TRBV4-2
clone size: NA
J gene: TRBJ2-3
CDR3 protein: CASSQARTSGRADTDTQYF
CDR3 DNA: TGTGCCAGCAGCCAAGCCCGGACTAGCGGGAGGGCCGACACAGATACGCAGTATTTT

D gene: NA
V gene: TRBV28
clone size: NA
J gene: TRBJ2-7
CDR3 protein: CASSLSGTPGGQYF
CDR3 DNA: TGTGCCAGCAGTTTGTCTGGGACACCCGGGGGGCAGTACTTC

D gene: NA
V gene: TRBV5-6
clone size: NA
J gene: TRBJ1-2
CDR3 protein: CASSLGRGFDYGYTF
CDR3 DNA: TGTGCCAGCAGCTTGGGCAGGGGATTCGATTATGGCTACACCTTC

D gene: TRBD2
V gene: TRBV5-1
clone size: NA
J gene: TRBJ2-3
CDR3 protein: CASSRRLATPDTQYF
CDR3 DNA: TGCGCCAGCAGCCGAAGACTAGCGACCCCAGATACGCAGTATTTT

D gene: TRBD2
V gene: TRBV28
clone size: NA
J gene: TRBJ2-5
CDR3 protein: CASSTRTSGSRETQYF
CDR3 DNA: TGTGCCAGCAGCACTCGAACTAGCGGGAGTCGAGAGACCCAGTACTTC

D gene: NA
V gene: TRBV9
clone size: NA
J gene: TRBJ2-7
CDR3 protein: CASSPPGSSYEQYF
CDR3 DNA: TGTGCCAGCAGCCCCCCGGGGAGCTCCTACGAGCAGTACTTC

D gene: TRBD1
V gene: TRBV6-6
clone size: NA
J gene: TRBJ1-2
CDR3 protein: CASSHDRGRSIDGYTF
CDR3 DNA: TGTGCCAGCAGTCACGACAGGGGGCGATCGATCGATGGCTACACCTTC

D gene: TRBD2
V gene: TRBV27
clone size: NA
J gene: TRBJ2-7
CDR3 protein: CASSRGQLAGDSYEQYF
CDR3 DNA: TGTGCCAGCAGTCGTGGACAACTAGCGGGGGATTCCTACGAGCAGTACTTC

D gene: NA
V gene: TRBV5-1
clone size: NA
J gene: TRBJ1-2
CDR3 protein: CASSYRSDGYTF
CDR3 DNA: TGCGCCAGCAGCTATAGGTCGGATGGCTACACCTTC

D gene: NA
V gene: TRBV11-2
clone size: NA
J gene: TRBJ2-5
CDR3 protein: CASSFQGLETQYF
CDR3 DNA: TGTGCCAGCAGCTTTCAGGGGTTAGAGACCCAGTACTTC

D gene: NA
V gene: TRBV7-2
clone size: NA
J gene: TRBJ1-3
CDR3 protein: CASSLAATNGNTIYF
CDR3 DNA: TGTGCCAGCAGCTTAGCGGCCACGAATGGAAACACCATATATTTT

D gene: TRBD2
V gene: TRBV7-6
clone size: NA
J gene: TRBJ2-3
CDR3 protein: CASSLVAGAGDTQYF
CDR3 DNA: TGTGCCAGCAGCCTAGTAGCGGGAGCGGGAGATACGCAGTATTTT

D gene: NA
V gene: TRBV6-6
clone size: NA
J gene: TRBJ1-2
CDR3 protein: CASSYILADYGYTF
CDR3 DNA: TGTGCCAGCAGTTACATCTTGGCAGACTATGGCTACACCTTC

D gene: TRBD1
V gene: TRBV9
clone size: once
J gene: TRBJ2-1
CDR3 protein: CASSATGTYNEQFF
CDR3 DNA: TGTGCCAGCAGCGCGACAGGGACCTACAATGAGCAGTTCTTC

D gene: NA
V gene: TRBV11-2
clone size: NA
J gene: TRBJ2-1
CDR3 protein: CASSLDRGDEQFF
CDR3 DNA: TGTGCCAGCAGCTTAGATCGTGGCGATGAGCAGTTCTTC

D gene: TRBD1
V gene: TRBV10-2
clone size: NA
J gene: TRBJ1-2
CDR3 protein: CASSESPQGYGYTF
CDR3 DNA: TGCGCCAGCAGTGAGTCGCCACAGGGGTATGGCTACACCTTC

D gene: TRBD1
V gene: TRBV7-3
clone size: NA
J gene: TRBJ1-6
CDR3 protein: CASSSQGNSPLHF
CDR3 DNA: TGTGCCAGCAGCTCACAGGGGAATTCACCCCTCCACTTT

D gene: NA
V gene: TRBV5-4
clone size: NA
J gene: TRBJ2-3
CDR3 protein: CASSLDRPVTSTDTQYF
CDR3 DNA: TGTGCCAGCAGCTTGGACCGACCCGTCACTAGCACAGATACGCAGTATTTT

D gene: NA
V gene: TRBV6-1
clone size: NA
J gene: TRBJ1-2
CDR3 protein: CASSETAYYGYTF
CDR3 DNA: TGTGCCAGCAGTGAGACAGCCTACTATGGCTACACCTTC